This TCR beta chain was retrieved from a study of OX40 agonist ivuxolimab in advanced cancers. The wider study: A male proportion of approximately 80% was recorded, with mean age approximately 57 years and range roughly 23 to 90.

Sequencing was performed with immunoSEQ multiplex PCR; in TCRdb, only in-frame clones are kept and a portion is missing. In the table there are more than 65,000 clones, around 80% of which are singletons. CDR3 length: 11 residues. The V end lost 2 bases, the J end lost 4 bases, and 3 bases lay between the germline ends. The germline V gene has CDR1 DFQATT and CDR2 SNEGSKA (reference sequence). The sequencing used CD4+ or CD8+ T cells sorted from blood, collected in a trial of the OX40 agonist ivuxolimab. The J gene is TRBJ2-1, the V gene TRBV20-1; D is ambiguous. The sequence came from an adult with an advanced solid tumor such as melanoma, head and neck, liver or kidney cancer. CDR3 bases: TGCAGTGCTAGATCTTACAATGAGCAGTTCTTC. Protein product: CSARSYNEQFF.